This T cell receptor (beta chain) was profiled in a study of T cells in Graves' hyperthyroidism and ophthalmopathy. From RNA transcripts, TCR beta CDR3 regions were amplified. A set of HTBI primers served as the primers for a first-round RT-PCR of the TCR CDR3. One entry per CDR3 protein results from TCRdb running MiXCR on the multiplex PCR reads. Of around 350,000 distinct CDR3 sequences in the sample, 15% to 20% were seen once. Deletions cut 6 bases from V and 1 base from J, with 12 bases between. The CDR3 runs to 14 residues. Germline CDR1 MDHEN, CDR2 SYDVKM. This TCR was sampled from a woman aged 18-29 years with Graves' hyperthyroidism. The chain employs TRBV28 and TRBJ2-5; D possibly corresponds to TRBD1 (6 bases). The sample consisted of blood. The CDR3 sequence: CASSRDRFQETQYF. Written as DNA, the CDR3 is TGTGCCAGCAGCCGAGACAGGTTCCAAGAGACCCAGTACTTC.